This T cell receptor beta chain stems from a study of OX40 agonist ivuxolimab in advanced cancers. Libraries were prepared by immunoSEQ multiplex PCR; TCRdb keeps only in-frame clonotypes and omits some of them. The sample contains 40,000 to 65,000 clones, about 88% of which appear only once. The length of the CDR3 is 16 residues. Germline V gives CDR1 SGHRS, CDR2 YFSETQ. V was pared by 2 bases and J by 7 bases, with 10 bases of the junction left unmatched. The clonotype comes from an adult with an advanced solid tumor such as melanoma, head and neck, liver or kidney cancer. The chain links TRBV5-1 to TRBJ2-1; 9 bases match TRBD2. The source material was CD4+ or CD8+ T cells sorted from blood, sampled in a trial of the OX40 agonist ivuxolimab. The DNA for the CDR3 is TGCGCCAGCAGCTTCTCTAGCGGGGCATTGAGTAATGAGCAGTTCTTC. Amino acid sequence: CASSFSSGALSNEQFF.